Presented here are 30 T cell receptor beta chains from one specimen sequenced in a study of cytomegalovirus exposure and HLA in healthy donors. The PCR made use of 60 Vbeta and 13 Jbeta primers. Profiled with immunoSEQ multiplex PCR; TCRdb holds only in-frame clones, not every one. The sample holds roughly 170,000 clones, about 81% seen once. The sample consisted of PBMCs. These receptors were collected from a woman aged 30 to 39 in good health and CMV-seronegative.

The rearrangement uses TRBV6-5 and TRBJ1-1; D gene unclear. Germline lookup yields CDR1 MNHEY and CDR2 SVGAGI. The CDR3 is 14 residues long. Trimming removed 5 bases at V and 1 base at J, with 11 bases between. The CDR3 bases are TGTGCCAGCAGTCGCGGGATCCGGAACACTGAAGCTTTCTTT. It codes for CASSRGIRNTEAFF.

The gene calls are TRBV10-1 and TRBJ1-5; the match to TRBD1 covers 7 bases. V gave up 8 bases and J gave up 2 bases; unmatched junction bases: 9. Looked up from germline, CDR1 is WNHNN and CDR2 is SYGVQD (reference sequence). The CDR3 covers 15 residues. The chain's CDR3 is CASDTLTGGNQPQHF. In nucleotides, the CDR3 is TGCGCCAGCGATACTCTTACAGGGGGCAATCAGCCCCAGCATTTT.

Here the CDR3 reads CASRKSGQQETQYF. The CDR3 nucleotides read TGTGCCAGCAGGAAATCCGGACAGCAAGAGACCCAGTACTTC. V and J are TRBV6-6 and TRBJ2-5; TRBD1 is a possible D gene (6 bases). The CDR3 sequence is 14 residues long. V lost 6 bases and J 2 bases, leaving 13 bases between the germline ends. The germline V gene has CDR1 MNHNY and CDR2 SVGAGI (reference sequence).

The CDR3 loop is CASSLSSGANVLTF. The CDR3 DNA reads TGTGCCAGCAGCTTGAGCTCTGGGGCCAACGTCCTGACTTTC. The gene calls are TRBV7-3 and TRBJ2-6; D gene unclear. Germline V gene data show CDR1 as SGHTA and CDR2 as FQGTGA. V dropped 3 bases and J dropped 0 bases, with 3 bases sitting between them. The CDR3 is 14 amino acids.

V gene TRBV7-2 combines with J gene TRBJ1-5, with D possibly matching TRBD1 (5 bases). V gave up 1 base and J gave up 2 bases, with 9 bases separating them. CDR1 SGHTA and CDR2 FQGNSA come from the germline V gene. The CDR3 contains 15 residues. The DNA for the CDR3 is TGTGCCAGCAGCTTAGGGGGGGGAGGCAATCAGCCCCAGCATTTT. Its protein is CASSLGGGGNQPQHF.

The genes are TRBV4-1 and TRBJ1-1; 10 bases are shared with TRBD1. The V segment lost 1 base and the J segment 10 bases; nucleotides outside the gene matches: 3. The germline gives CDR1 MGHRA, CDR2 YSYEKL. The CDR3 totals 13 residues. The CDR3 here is CASSQGDRGPAFF. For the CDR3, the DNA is TGCGCCAGCAGCCAAGGGGACAGGGGTCCAGCTTTCTTT.

The CDR3 nucleotides are TGTGCCAGCAGCTTAGATACTACAGGGTTGGATTCACCCCTCCACTTT. It translates to CASSLDTTGLDSPLHF. The V call is TRBV11-2, the J call TRBJ1-6; D is possibly TRBD1 (6 bases). Trimming cost V 0 bases and J 8 bases, with 14 bases left between them. CDR3 length: 16 residues. CDR1 SGHAT and CDR2 FQNNGV come from the germline V gene.

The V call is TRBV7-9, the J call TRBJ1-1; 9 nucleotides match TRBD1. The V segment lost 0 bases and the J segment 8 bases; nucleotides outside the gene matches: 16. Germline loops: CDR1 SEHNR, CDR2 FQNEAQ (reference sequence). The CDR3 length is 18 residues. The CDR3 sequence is CASSLAGTGMGTVKEAFF. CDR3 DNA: TGTGCCAGCAGCTTAGCGGGGACAGGGATGGGCACTGTAAAAGAAGCTTTCTTT.

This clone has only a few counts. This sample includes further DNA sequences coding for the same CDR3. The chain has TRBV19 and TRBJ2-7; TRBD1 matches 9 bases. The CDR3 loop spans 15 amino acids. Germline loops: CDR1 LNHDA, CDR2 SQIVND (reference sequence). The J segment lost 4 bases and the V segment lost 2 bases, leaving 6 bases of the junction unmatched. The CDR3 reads CASSISGQGAYEQYF. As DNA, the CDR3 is TGTGCCAGTAGTATATCGGGACAGGGTGCGTACGAGCAGTACTTC. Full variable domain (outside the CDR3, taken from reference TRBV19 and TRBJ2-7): DGGITQSPKYLFRKEGQNVTLSCEQNLNHDAMYWYRQDPGQGLRLIYYSQIVNDFQKGDIAEGYSVSREKKESFPLTVTSAQKNPTAFYLCASSISGQGAYEQYFGPGTRLTVT.

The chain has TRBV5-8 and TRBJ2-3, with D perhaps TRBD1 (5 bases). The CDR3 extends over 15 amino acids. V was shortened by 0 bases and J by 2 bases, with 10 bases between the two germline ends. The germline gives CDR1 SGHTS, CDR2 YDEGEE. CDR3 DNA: TGTGCCAGCAGCTTGGCTCCAGGGTCCACAGATACGCAGTATTTT. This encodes CASSLAPGSTDTQYF.

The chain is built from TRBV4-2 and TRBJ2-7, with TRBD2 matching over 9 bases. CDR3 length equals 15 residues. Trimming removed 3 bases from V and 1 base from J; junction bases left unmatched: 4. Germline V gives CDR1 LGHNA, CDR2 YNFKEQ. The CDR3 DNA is TGTGCCAGCAGCCACCAAGCGGGAGGTTCCTACGAGCAGTACTTC. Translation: CASSHQAGGSYEQYF.

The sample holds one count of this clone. The CDR3: CASSPGTGENQPQHF. CDR3 DNA: TGTGCCAGCAGCCCCGGGACAGGTGAGAATCAGCCCCAGCATTTT. The J gene is TRBJ1-5, the V gene TRBV7-2; 8 positions match TRBD1. CDR1 SGHTA and CDR2 FQGNSA come from the germline V gene. This CDR3 is 15 amino acids long. With V trimmed by 5 bases and J by 4 bases, 7 bases remained unmatched.

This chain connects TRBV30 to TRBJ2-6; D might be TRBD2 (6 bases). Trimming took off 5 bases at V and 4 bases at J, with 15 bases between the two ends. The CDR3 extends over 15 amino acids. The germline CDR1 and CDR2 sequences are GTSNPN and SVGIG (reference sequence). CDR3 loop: CAWDFAGPGANVLTF. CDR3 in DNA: TGTGCCTGGGACTTCGCGGGACCCGGGGCCAACGTCCTGACTTTC.

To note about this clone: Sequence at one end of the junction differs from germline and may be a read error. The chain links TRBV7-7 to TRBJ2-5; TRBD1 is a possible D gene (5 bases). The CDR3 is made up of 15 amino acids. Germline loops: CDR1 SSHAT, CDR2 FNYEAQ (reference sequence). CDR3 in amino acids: CASSLGAGRQETQYF. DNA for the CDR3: TGTGCTAGCAGCTTAGGCGCAGGGCGCCAAGAGACCCAGTACTTC. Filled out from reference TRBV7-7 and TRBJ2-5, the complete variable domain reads GAGVSQSPRYKVTKRGQDVTLRCDPISSHATLYWYQQALGQGPEFLTYFNYEAQPDKSGLPSDRFSAERPEGSISTLTIQRTEQRDSAMYRCASSLGAGRQETQYFGPGTRLLVL.

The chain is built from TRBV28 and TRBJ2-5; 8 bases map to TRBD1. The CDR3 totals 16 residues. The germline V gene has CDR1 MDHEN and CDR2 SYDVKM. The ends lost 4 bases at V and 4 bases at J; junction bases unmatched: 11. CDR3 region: CASSSSSRTGRETQYF. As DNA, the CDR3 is TGTGCCAGCAGTTCATCCTCCCGGACAGGGAGAGAGACCCAGTACTTC. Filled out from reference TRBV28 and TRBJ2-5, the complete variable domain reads DVKVTQSSRYLVKRTGEKVFLECVQDMDHENMFWYRQDPGLGLRLIYFSYDVKMKEKGDIPEGYSVSREKKERFSLILESASTNQTSMYLCASSSSSRTGRETQYFGPGTRLLVL.

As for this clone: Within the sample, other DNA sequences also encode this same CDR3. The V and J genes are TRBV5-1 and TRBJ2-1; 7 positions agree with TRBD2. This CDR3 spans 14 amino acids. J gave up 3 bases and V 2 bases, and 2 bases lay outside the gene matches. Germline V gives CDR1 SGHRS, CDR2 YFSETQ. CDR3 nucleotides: TGCGCCAGCAGCTTAGGCGGGAGCTACAATGAGCAGTTCTTC. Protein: CASSLGGSYNEQFF.

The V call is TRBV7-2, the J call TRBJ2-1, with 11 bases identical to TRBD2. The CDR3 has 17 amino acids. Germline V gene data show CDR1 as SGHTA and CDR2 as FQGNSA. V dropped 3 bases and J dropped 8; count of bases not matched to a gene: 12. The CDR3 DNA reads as TGTGCCAGCAGCTTCTTAGTGGGTAGCGGGAGGGCCCATGAGCAGTTCTTC. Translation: CASSFLVGSGRAHEQFF. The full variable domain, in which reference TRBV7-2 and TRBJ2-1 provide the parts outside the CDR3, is GAGVSQSPSNKVTEKGKDVELRCDPISGHTALYWYRQSLGQGLEFLIYFQGNSAPDKSGLPSDRFSAERTGGSVSTLTIQRTQQEDSAVYLCASSFLVGSGRAHEQFFGPGTRLTVL.

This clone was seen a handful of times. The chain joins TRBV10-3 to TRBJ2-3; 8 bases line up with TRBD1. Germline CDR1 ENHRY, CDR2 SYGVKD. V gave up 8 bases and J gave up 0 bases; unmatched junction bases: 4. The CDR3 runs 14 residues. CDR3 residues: CAIDRGFSTDTQYF. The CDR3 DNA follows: TGTGCCATCGACAGGGGCTTTAGCACAGATACGCAGTATTTT.

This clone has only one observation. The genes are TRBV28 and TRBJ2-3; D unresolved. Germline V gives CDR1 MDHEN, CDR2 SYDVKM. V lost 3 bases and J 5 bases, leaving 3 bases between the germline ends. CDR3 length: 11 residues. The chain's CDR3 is CASSFLDTQYF. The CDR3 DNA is TGTGCCAGCAGTTTTCTAGATACGCAGTATTTT.

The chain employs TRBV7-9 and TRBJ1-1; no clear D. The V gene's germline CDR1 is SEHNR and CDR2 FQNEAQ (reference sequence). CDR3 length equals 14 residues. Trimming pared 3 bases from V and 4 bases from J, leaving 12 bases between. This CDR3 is CASSFLGEGTEAFF. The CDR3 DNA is TGTGCCAGCAGCTTTTTAGGTGAGGGCACTGAAGCTTTCTTT.

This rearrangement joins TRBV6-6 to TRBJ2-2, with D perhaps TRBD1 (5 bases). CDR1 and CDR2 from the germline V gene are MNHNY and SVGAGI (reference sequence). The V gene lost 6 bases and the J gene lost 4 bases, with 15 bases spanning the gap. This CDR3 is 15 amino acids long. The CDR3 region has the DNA TGTGCCAGCAGGATTCAGGGTATCGGCACCGGGGAGCTGTTTTTT. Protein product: CASRIQGIGTGELFF.

The DNA for the CDR3 is TGCGCCAGCTCCGATGGCAGGTCAAGCACAGATACGCAGTATTTT. It translates to CASSDGRSSTDTQYF. This chain uses TRBV5-1 with TRBJ2-3; D remains ambiguous. CDR1 and CDR2 (germline): SGHRS, YFSETQ. The CDR3 is 15 residues long. V shed 7 bases and J shed 0 bases, with 15 bases lying between them.

Written as DNA, the CDR3 is TGTGCCAGCAGCTCCCCTGGGTCAGGCAGGCTGTACCAAGAGACCCAGTACTTC. Amino acids: CASSSPGSGRLYQETQYF. The rearrangement links TRBV7-9 to TRBJ2-5; no clear D. V lost 4 bases and J lost 0, with 21 bases in between. CDR3 size: 18 residues. Per the germline V gene, CDR1 is SEHNR and CDR2 is FQNEAQ (reference sequence).

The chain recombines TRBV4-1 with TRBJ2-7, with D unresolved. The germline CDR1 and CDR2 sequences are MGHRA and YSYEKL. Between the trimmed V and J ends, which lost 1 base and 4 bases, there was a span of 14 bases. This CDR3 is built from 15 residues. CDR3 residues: CASSQGTQNSYEQYF. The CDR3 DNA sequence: TGCGCCAGCAGCCAAGGTACACAGAATAGTTACGAGCAGTACTTC.

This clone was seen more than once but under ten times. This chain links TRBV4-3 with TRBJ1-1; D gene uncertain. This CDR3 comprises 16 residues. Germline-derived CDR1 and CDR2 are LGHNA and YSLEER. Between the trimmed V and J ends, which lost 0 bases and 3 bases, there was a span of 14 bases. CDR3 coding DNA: TGCGCCAGCAGCCAAGATCCAGGCAGGATGTACACTGAAGCTTTCTTT. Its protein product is CASSQDPGRMYTEAFF.

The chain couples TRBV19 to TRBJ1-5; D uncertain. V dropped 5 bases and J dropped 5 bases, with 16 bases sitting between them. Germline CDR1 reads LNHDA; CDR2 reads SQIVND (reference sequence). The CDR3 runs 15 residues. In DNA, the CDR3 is TGTGCCAGTAGTGAGAGGCCTACTTGGGATCAGCCCCAGCATTTT. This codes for CASSERPTWDQPQHF.

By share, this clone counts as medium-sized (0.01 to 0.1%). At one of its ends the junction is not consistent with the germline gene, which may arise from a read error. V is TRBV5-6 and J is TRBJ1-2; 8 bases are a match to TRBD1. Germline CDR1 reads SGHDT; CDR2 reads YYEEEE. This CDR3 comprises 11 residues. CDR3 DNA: TGTGCCAGCACCAGACAGGGGATCGTCCTTTTC. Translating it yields CASTRQGIVLF.

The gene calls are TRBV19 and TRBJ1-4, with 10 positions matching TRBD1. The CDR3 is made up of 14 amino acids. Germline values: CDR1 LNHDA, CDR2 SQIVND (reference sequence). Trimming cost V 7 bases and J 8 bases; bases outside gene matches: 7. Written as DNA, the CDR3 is TGTGCCAGTAATTTTGGACAGGGGGAGGAAAAACTGTTTTTT. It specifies CASNFGQGEEKLFF.

The CDR3 nucleotides read TGTGCCAGTAGTATAGGTTTGGGACAGTCTTACGAGCAGTACTTC. It encodes CASSIGLGQSYEQYF. The chain has TRBV19 and TRBJ2-7, with TRBD1 matching over 7 bases. V shed 1 base and J 4 bases; nucleotides not matched to a gene: 7. The CDR3 totals 15 residues. The V gene's germline CDR1 is LNHDA and CDR2 SQIVND (reference sequence).

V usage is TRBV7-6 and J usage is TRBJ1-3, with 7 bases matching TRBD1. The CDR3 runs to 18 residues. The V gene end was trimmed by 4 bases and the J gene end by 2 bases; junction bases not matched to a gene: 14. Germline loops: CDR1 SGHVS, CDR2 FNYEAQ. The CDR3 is CASSSLETERGPGNTIYF. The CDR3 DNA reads TGTGCCAGCAGCTCTTTGGAGACAGAAAGGGGGCCTGGAAACACCATATATTTT.